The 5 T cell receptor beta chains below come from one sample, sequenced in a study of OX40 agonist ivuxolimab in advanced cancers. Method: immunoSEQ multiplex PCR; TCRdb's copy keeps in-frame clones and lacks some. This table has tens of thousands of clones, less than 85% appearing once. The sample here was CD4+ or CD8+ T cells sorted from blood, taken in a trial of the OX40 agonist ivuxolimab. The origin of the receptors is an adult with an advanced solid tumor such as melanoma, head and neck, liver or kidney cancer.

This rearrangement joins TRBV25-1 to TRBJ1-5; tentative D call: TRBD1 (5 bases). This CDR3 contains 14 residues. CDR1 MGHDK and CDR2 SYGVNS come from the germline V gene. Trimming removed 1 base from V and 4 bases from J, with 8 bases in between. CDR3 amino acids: CASSESGINQPQHF. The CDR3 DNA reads TGTGCCAGCAGTGAATCAGGGATAAATCAGCCCCAGCATTTT.

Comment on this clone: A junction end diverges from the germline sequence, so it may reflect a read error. The CDR3 coding sequence is TGTGCCACCAGTGACCCCGGGACAGGGACCACCGGGGAGCTGTTTTTT. It translates to CATSDPGTGTTGELFF. V usage is TRBV27 and J usage is TRBJ2-2; 9 positions match TRBD1. The length of the CDR3 is 16 residues. Looked up from germline, CDR1 is MNHEY and CDR2 is SMNVEV (reference sequence).

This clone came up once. CDR3 in amino acids: CASSSGRASTETQYF. The CDR3 nucleotides read TGCGCCAGCAGCAGCGGGAGGGCTTCCACAGAGACCCAGTACTTC. This chain links TRBV5-1 with TRBJ2-5; TRBD2 matches 10 bases. This CDR3 spans 15 amino acids. Germline-derived CDR1 and CDR2 are SGHRS and YFSETQ. Trimming cost V 4 bases and J 4 bases; bases outside gene matches: 7.

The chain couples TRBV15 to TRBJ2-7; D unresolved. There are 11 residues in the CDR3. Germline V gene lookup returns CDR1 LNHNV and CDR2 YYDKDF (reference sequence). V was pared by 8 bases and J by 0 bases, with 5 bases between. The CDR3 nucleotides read TGTGCCACCGGCACCTCCTACGAGCAGTACTTC. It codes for CATGTSYEQYF. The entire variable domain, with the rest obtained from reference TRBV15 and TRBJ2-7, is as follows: DAMVIQNPRYQVTQFGKPVTLSCSQTLNHNVMYWYQQKSSQAPKLLFHYYDKDFNNEADTPDNFQSRRPNTSFCFLDIRSPGLGDTAMYLCATGTSYEQYFGPGTRLTVT.

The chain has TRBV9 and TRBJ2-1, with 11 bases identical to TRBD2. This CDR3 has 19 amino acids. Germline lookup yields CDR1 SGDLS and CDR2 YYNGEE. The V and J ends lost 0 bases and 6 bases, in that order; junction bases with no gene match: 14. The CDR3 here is CASSVGPGWSSGRANEQFF. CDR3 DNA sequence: TGTGCCAGCAGCGTAGGCCCCGGGTGGAGTAGCGGGAGGGCCAATGAGCAGTTCTTC. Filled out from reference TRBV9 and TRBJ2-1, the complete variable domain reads DSGVTQTPKHLITATGQRVTLRCSPRSGDLSVYWYQQSLDQGLQFLIQYYNGEERAKGNILERFSAQQFPDLHSELNLSSLELGDSALYFCASSVGPGWSSGRANEQFFGPGTRLTVL.